One and the same sample provided the 8 T cell receptor beta chains below, sequenced in a study of blood T cell repertoires in COVID-19. Produced via immunoSEQ multiplex PCR; TCRdb's table is partial and in-frame only. Of 100,000 to 150,000 clones detected, roughly 84% appear once; the ten largest clones hold about 1.3%. Sequencing input: peripheral blood. Every receptor here comes from a man aged 55 to 70 with acute or convalescent COVID-19.

Remarks on this clone: Other nucleotide sequences from this sample produce the same CDR3. The chain couples TRBV7-3 to TRBJ1-3; D may be TRBD1 (5 bases). CDR3 length: 14 amino acids. CDR1 is SGHTA, CDR2 FQGTGA, per germline. V was shortened by 0 bases and J by 2 bases, with 5 bases between the two germline ends. This CDR3 reads CASSLTGAGNTIYF. CDR3 in DNA: TGTGCCAGCAGCTTAACAGGGGCTGGAAACACCATATATTTT.

J is TRBJ1-2 and V is TRBV6-5, with TRBD1 matching 7 bases. The V segment lost 5 bases and the J segment 6 bases; nucleotides outside the gene matches: 3. The CDR3 runs to 12 residues. Germline CDR1 and CDR2: MNHEY and SVGAGI. This CDR3 reads CASSTGVDGYTF. Here the CDR3 DNA reads TGTGCCAGCAGTACAGGGGTGGATGGCTACACCTTC.

The gene calls are TRBV3-1 (or the pseudogene TRBV3-2) and TRBJ2-7; D possibly corresponds to TRBD2 (7 bases). V was clipped by 6 bases and J by 5 bases, with 17 bases between them. The CDR3 extends over 14 amino acids. Germline V gives CDR1 LGHDT, CDR2 YNNKEL (reference sequence). The CDR3 is CASSFTGRGNEQYF. CDR3 bases: TGTGCCAGCAGTTTCACAGGGAGGGGTAACGAGCAGTACTTC.

The chain combines TRBV10-2 with TRBJ2-7, with TRBD2 matching over 8 bases. Germline trimming cut 8 bases from V and 7 bases from J; bases unmatched to any gene: 10. This CDR3 is 13 amino acids long. Per germline, CDR1 WSHSY and CDR2 SAAADI. The CDR3 loop is CASGGLAGWEQYF. As DNA, the CDR3 is TGCGCCAGCGGTGGACTAGCCGGGTGGGAGCAGTACTTC.

V is TRBV3-1 (or the pseudogene TRBV3-2) and J is TRBJ1-6, with 7 bases fitting TRBD1. J was trimmed by 6 bases and V by 3 bases; bases with no gene match: 8. Looked up from germline, CDR1 is LGHDT and CDR2 is YNNKEL (reference sequence). The CDR3 runs 16 residues. The CDR3 DNA reads TGTGCCAGCAGCCAGGACTCCGGGACAGTTAATTCACCCCTCCACTTT. This gives the protein CASSQDSGTVNSPLHF.

The rearrangement joins TRBV5-6 to TRBJ1-4; 8 bases are shared with TRBD1. Germline values: CDR1 SGHDT, CDR2 YYEEEE. V was clipped by 5 bases and J by 7 bases; unmatched bases: 10. The length of the CDR3 is 15 residues. Here the CDR3 DNA reads TGTGCCAGCAGTTATAAGGTACAGGGGGTTGAAAAACTGTTTTTT. It translates to CASSYKVQGVEKLFF.

The chain employs TRBV5-1 and TRBJ1-5; the match to TRBD1 covers 7 bases. The germline gives CDR1 SGHRS, CDR2 YFSETQ. This CDR3 is built from 16 residues. J lost 3 bases, V lost 1 base, and 7 bases had no gene match. DNA for the CDR3: TGCGCCAGCAGCTTGACAGGGGACCCGGTCAATCAGCCCCAGCATTTT. Amino acids: CASSLTGDPVNQPQHF.

The CDR3 DNA reads TGTGCCAGCTCACCACTCGGACAGGGGGGGGATGAGCAGTTCTTC. Protein sequence: CASSPLGQGGDEQFF. This chain joins TRBV18 and TRBJ2-1, with 10 positions matching TRBD1. Germline V gives CDR1 KGHSH, CDR2 LQKENI. V lost 1 base and J lost 8; bases outside the gene matches: 5. This CDR3 has 15 residues.